Listed here are 27 T cell receptor beta chains from one sample, sequenced in a study of early T cells in non-severe SARS-CoV-2 infection. A single record per CDR3 protein comes from TCRdb applying MiXCR to the 5' RACE reads. The sample comprises around 80,000 distinct CDR3 sequences, 10% of which are singletons, and just over 8% rests with the top ten. The sample consisted of whole blood, taken at baseline. Every receptor here comes from an adult who was a healthcare worker with PCR-confirmed SARS-CoV-2 infection or an uninfected control (not recorded which).

In this sample, this clonotype turned up many times. Here the CDR3 reads CASSPTHLAGEQYF. In DNA form, the CDR3 reads TGTGCCAGCAGCCCAACCCACTTAGCGGGCGAGCAGTACTTC. The chain carries TRBV3-1 and TRBJ2-7, with 7 bases fitting TRBD2. The length of the CDR3 is 14 residues. The V and J ends lost 4 bases and 6 bases, in that order; junction bases with no gene match: 9. Germline values: CDR1 LGHDT, CDR2 YNNKEL (reference sequence).

This clonotype was counted ten times or more. This rearrangement joins TRBV7-9 to TRBJ2-6; possibly TRBD2 for D (5 bases). The CDR3 consists of 15 residues. Trimming shortened V by 1 base and J by 4 bases, and 8 bases separated the two germline ends. Looked up from germline, CDR1 is SEHNR and CDR2 is FQNEAQ (reference sequence). In DNA, the CDR3 is TGTGCCAGCAGCTTAGTCGGGGTCGGGGCCAACGTCCTGACTTTC. It specifies CASSLVGVGANVLTF.

The chain combines TRBV10-1 with TRBJ2-5; 10 bases are a match to TRBD2. CDR3 length: 13 amino acids. The J segment lost 6 bases and the V segment lost 8 bases, leaving 6 bases of the junction unmatched. The germline gives CDR1 WNHNN, CDR2 SYGVQD (reference sequence). The CDR3: CASSSGSGKTQYF. The CDR3 DNA sequence: TGCGCCAGCTCTAGCGGGAGTGGGAAGACCCAGTACTTC.

The chain has TRBV7-9 and TRBJ2-7; D is undetermined. The CDR3 spans 14 residues. The germline gives CDR1 SEHNR, CDR2 FQNEAQ (reference sequence). V was trimmed by 1 base and J by 0 bases, leaving 7 bases between them. CDR3 amino acids: CASSLGPSSYEQYF. CDR3 nucleotides: TGTGCCAGCAGCTTAGGGCCCAGCTCCTACGAGCAGTACTTC.

This clonotype was recorded many times. The V call is TRBV2, the J call TRBJ2-3; TRBD2 matches at 7 bases. CDR1 and CDR2 (germline): SNHLY, FYNNEI. Germline trimming cut 6 bases from V and 0 bases from J; bases unmatched to any gene: 12. CDR3 length: 17 residues. The CDR3 sequence: CASRSPSGGGSTDTQYF. CDR3 coding DNA: TGTGCCAGCAGGTCCCCTTCGGGCGGGGGAAGCACAGATACGCAGTATTTT. The whole variable domain, filled in from reference TRBV2 and TRBJ2-3, reads EPEVTQTPSHQVTQMGQEVILRCVPISNHLYFYWYRQILGQKVEFLVSFYNNEISEKSEIFDDQFSVERPDGSNFTLKIRSTKLEDSAMYFCASRSPSGGGSTDTQYFGPGTRLTVL.

The chain carries TRBV10-3 and TRBJ2-1; D not resolved. Germline loops: CDR1 ENHRY, CDR2 SYGVKD. Trimming removed 3 bases from V and 5 bases from J, with 14 bases in between. The CDR3 totals 15 residues. CDR3 in amino acids: CAISDGPRSNNEQFF. In DNA, the CDR3 is TGTGCCATCAGTGACGGGCCGCGGTCCAACAATGAGCAGTTCTTC.

The chain recombines TRBV7-9 with TRBJ2-5, with D possibly matching TRBD2 (6 bases). Trimming removed 7 bases at V and 4 bases at J, with 13 bases between. This CDR3 contains 13 residues. Germline CDR1 and CDR2: SEHNR and FQNEAQ (reference sequence). The CDR3 DNA reads as TGTGCCAGCAATATCGGGGGACGAGAGACCCAGTACTTC. Translating gives CASNIGGRETQYF.

This clonotype was counted a few times. This chain links TRBV15 with TRBJ2-3; D possibly matches TRBD1 or TRBD2 (5 bases each). Germline V gives CDR1 LNHNV, CDR2 YYDKDF (reference sequence). This CDR3 is built from 12 residues. Trimming took off 1 base at V and 9 bases at J, with 8 bases between the two ends. The CDR3 DNA sequence: TGTGCCACCAGCAGAGCCGAGGGGACGCAGTATTTT. Protein: CATSRAEGTQYF.

This clonotype was picked up many times. The chain recombines TRBV7-8 with TRBJ2-7; TRBD1 might be the D (6 bases). In germline, CDR1 is SGHVS, CDR2 FQNEAQ. V dropped 1 base and J dropped 3 bases, with 13 bases sitting between them. The CDR3 is 15 amino acids. CDR3 in DNA: TGTGCCAGCAGCTTAGGGTCAGGGGTTGACTACGAGCAGTACTTC. Its protein is CASSLGSGVDYEQYF.

The genes are TRBV5-1 and TRBJ2-2; the D is unclear. This CDR3 has 15 residues. With 7 bases removed from V and 1 base from J, the gap between germline ends came to 14 bases. Germline V gene lookup returns CDR1 SGHRS and CDR2 YFSETQ. The CDR3, as DNA: TGCGCCAGCCTCCCGAGCCAGCTGAACACCGGGGAGCTGTTTTTT. It codes for CASLPSQLNTGELFF.

This clonotype was recorded only once. Possible read error: a much larger clone is one base away. CDR3 bases: TGTGCCAGCAGCCAGTCGGGGCTTAGCAATGAGCAGTTCTTC. Amino acids: CASSQSGLSNEQFF. The rearrangement uses TRBV3-1 and TRBJ2-1; D may correspond to TRBD1 or TRBD2 (5 bases each). There are 14 residues in the CDR3. Germline loops: CDR1 LGHDT, CDR2 YNNKEL (reference sequence). Trimming took off 3 bases at V and 6 bases at J, with 12 bases between the two ends.

This clonotype was found many times. This chain connects TRBV12-3 or TRBV12-4 to TRBJ1-1; D is perhaps TRBD1 (5 bases). Trimming took off 6 bases at V and 0 bases at J, with 14 bases between the two ends. There are 15 residues in the CDR3. The CDR3: CASRAGFGMNTEAFF. DNA for the CDR3: TGTGCCAGCAGGGCAGGGTTTGGGATGAACACTGAAGCTTTCTTT.

The chain combines TRBV18 with TRBJ1-1, with no clear D. Germline loops: CDR1 KGHSH, CDR2 LQKENI. V was pared by 3 bases and J by 6 bases, with 14 bases between. There are 14 residues in the CDR3. The CDR3, as DNA: TGTGCCAGCTCACCCCAAGTAAACCTTCCTGAAGCTTTCTTT. It encodes CASSPQVNLPEAFF.

Ten or more counts support this clonotype. This chain links TRBV5-5 with TRBJ2-2; TRBD2 matches at 8 bases. V lost 0 bases, J lost 7 bases, and 8 bases stayed unmatched. Germline CDR1 and CDR2: SGHKS and YYEKEE (reference sequence). The CDR3 consists of 16 residues. The CDR3 coding sequence is TGTGCCAGCAGCTTGGAACTAGCGGCCTTCAACGGGGAGCTGTTTTTT. Translating gives CASSLELAAFNGELFF.

This clonotype was found many times. The chain links TRBV28 to TRBJ1-4, with D tentatively TRBD1 (5 bases). Germline V lookup: CDR1 MDHEN, CDR2 SYDVKM. The CDR3 extends over 14 amino acids. V was pared by 5 bases and J by 3 bases, with 10 bases between. CDR3 sequence (DNA): TGTGCCAGCAGTGAGGGGAGGGCTAATGAAAAACTGTTTTTT. Its protein product is CASSEGRANEKLFF.

This clonotype has at least ten counts. The chain is built from TRBV30 and TRBJ2-1; 11 bases match TRBD1. The germline V gene has CDR1 GTSNPN and CDR2 SVGIG (reference sequence). V shed 2 bases, J shed 5 bases, and the junction held 14 bases outside the gene matches. CDR3 length: 18 residues. CDR3 residues: CAWSSAPGQGDPHNEQFF. The CDR3 coding sequence is TGTGCCTGGAGTTCCGCCCCGGGACAGGGGGATCCTCACAATGAGCAGTTCTTC.

In this sample, this clonotype turned up a few times. CDR3 sequence reads: CASSSRSEAFF. The CDR3 region has the DNA TGTGCCAGCAGTTCAAGGTCTGAAGCTTTCTTT. The chain is built from TRBV27 and TRBJ1-1, with D unresolved. Germline values: CDR1 MNHEY, CDR2 SMNVEV (reference sequence). The CDR3 covers 11 residues. V shed 4 bases and J shed 6 bases, with 6 bases lying between them.

This clonotype occurred a few times. The CDR3 sequence: CSAHAGLASYNEQFF. The CDR3 DNA is TGCAGTGCTCATGCGGGGCTAGCTTCCTACAATGAGCAGTTCTTC. The rearrangement links TRBV20-1 to TRBJ2-1, with D possibly being TRBD2 (6 bases). The germline V gene has CDR1 DFQATT and CDR2 SNEGSKA (reference sequence). With 5 bases removed from V and 1 base from J, the gap between germline ends came to 15 bases. CDR3 length: 15 residues.

Only a few counts were recorded for this clonotype. One end of the junction varies from germline; a read error may be responsible. V gene TRBV7-2 combines with J gene TRBJ2-7; possibly TRBD2 for D (6 bases). Germline lookup yields CDR1 SGHTA and CDR2 FQGNSA. This CDR3 contains 13 residues. The CDR3 region has the DNA TGTGCCAGCAGTTTAGGCGGGGTATACGAGCAGTACTTC. Its translation: CASSLGGVYEQYF.

The CDR3 here is CASSLEGLDYEQYF. Written as DNA, the CDR3 is TGCGCCAGCAGCTTGGAAGGTTTGGACTACGAGCAGTACTTC. This sequence joins TRBV5-1 and TRBJ2-7, with D hard to call. V lost 0 bases and J lost 3, with 10 bases in between. The germline V gene encodes CDR1 SGHRS and CDR2 YFSETQ. This CDR3 is 14 amino acids long. Full variable domain (outside the CDR3, taken from reference TRBV5-1 and TRBJ2-7): KAGVTQTPRYLIKTRGQQVTLSCSPISGHRSVSWYQQTPGQGLQFLFEYFSETQRNKGNFPGRFSGRQFSNSRSEMNVSTLELGDSALYLCASSLEGLDYEQYFGPGTRLTVT.

The sample holds many counts of this clonotype. The genes are TRBV5-1 and TRBJ1-2; TRBD1 agrees at 7 bases. The germline V gene encodes CDR1 SGHRS and CDR2 YFSETQ. With V trimmed by 3 bases and J by 4 bases, 9 bases remained unmatched. The CDR3 is 15 residues long. Written as DNA, the CDR3 is TGCGCCAGCAGCTATTCGGGACAGAGCTTCTATGGCTACACCTTC. Residues: CASSYSGQSFYGYTF.

This chain uses TRBV7-3 with TRBJ2-2; 10 nucleotides agree with TRBD2. Germline V CDR1 and CDR2: SGHTA, FQGTGA. The CDR3 is made up of 16 amino acids. The V gene end was trimmed by 3 bases and the J gene end by 8 bases; junction bases not matched to a gene: 9. CDR3 bases: TGTGCCAGCAGCTTTGGGCTAGCGGGAGTATCTGGGGAGCTGTTTTTT. As protein: CASSFGLAGVSGELFF.

This clonotype was counted only a few times. This sequence joins TRBV5-1 and TRBJ2-2, with TRBD2 matching over 7 bases. CDR1 is SGHRS and CDR2 is YFSETQ in the germline V gene. J gave up 2 bases and V 1 base, and 5 bases lay outside the gene matches. This CDR3 has 16 residues. CDR3 in amino acids: CASSLYLAVNTGELFF. The CDR3 nucleotides read TGCGCCAGCAGCTTGTACCTAGCGGTAAACACCGGGGAGCTGTTTTTT.

This clonotype was detected a few times. The chain employs TRBV6-4 and TRBJ2-1, with a tentative D call TRBD2 (6 bases). Looked up from germline, CDR1 is MRHNA and CDR2 is SNTAGT. V gave up 4 bases and J gave up 6 bases, with 13 bases separating them. The CDR3 has 14 amino acids. CDR3: CASSGSSVSNEQFF. DNA for the CDR3: TGTGCCAGCAGTGGGTCTAGCGTGAGCAATGAGCAGTTCTTC.

This clonotype was counted only a few times. CDR3 loop: CASSLAGLAGGQGNEQFF. The CDR3 nucleotides are TGCGCCAGCAGCTTGGCCGGGCTAGCGGGAGGCCAAGGGAATGAGCAGTTCTTC. The genes are TRBV5-1 and TRBJ2-1, with 11 bases matching TRBD2. The CDR3 consists of 18 residues. Trimming removed 0 bases from V and 7 bases from J; junction bases left unmatched: 12. In germline, CDR1 is SGHRS, CDR2 YFSETQ. The whole variable domain, filled in from reference TRBV5-1 and TRBJ2-1, reads KAGVTQTPRYLIKTRGQQVTLSCSPISGHRSVSWYQQTPGQGLQFLFEYFSETQRNKGNFPGRFSGRQFSNSRSEMNVSTLELGDSALYLCASSLAGLAGGQGNEQFFGPGTRLTVL.

This rearrangement joins TRBV2 to TRBJ2-1, with a weak D call TRBD2 (5 bases). V lost 7 bases and J lost 12, with 13 bases in between. Germline V gene data show CDR1 as SNHLY and CDR2 as FYNNEI. CDR3 length equals 11 residues. CDR3 nucleotide sequence: TGTGCCAGCACAGTGGAGGTTGGGCAGTTCTTC. This codes for CASTVEVGQFF.

At least ten counts were recorded for this clonotype. The gene calls are TRBV28 and TRBJ2-7; a weak D match, TRBD2 (5 bases). In germline, CDR1 is MDHEN, CDR2 SYDVKM. This CDR3 has 18 amino acids. V was trimmed by 6 bases and J by 3 bases, leaving 27 bases between them. Here the CDR3 DNA reads TGTGCCAGCAGCCATTCGGGGTCCGGTATAGGGCATTTCTACGAGCAGTACTTC. Translating gives CASSHSGSGIGHFYEQYF. The variable domain in full, with the rest retrieved from reference TRBV28 and TRBJ2-7, is DVKVTQSSRYLVKRTGEKVFLECVQDMDHENMFWYRQDPGLGLRLIYFSYDVKMKEKGDIPEGYSVSREKKERFSLILESASTNQTSMYLCASSHSGSGIGHFYEQYFGPGTRLTVT.